Sequencing of this TCR beta chain was carried out in a study of type 1 regulatory T cells. About the study: An in vitro protocol generated T-allo10, a Tr1-enriched, alloantigen-specific CD4 T cell product.

CDR1 SGHAT and CDR2 FQNNGV come from the germline V gene. This CDR3 spans 18 amino acids. V shed 1 base and J 9 bases; nucleotides not matched to a gene: 17. The sample holds one count of this clonotype. Its antigen remains unknown. TCRdb independently ran MiXCR on the reads; one entry per CDR3 protein. In the table there are 25,000 or so distinct CDR3 sequences, 40% to 55% of which are singletons. The source material was cultured T cells, either the whole culture or a sorted T cell fraction (not recorded which). The chain joins TRBV11-2 to TRBJ2-1; 8 nucleotides agree with TRBD2. The source of this sequence is a human donor in good health. DNA for the CDR3: TGTGCCAGCAGCTTAGTTTCTCTCGGGGGGGCCCCCCGGGGTGAGCAGTTCTTC. As protein: CASSLVSLGGAPRGEQFF. Looking up the rest from reference TRBV11-2 and TRBJ2-1 gives the full variable domain: EAGVAQSPRYKIIEKRQSVAFWCNPISGHATLYWYQQILGQGPKLLIQFQNNGVVDDSQLPKDRFSAERLKGVDSTLKIQPAKLEDSAVYLCASSLVSLGGAPRGEQFFGPGTRLTVL.